Here is one T cell receptor beta chain with its context. In the authors' methods: By means of reference gene primer amplification, nucleated cell counts were estimated. Clones were sequenced by immunoSEQ multiplex PCR, and TCRdb holds only the in-frame ones, with some missing. D and trimming come from the DNA, and the V and J calls and clone size come from that table. The sample has about 160,000 clones, around nine tenths seen once. The sample is drawn from a study of blood T cell repertoires in COVID-19. At the level of the study: Specimens from acute and convalescent COVID-19 originated in the United States, Italy and Spain. PBMCs, B-cell-depleted T cells, or T cells were the source of the cDNA or gDNA that made up the material.

Germline values: CDR1 SGHRS, CDR2 YFSETQ. The V end was cut by 7 bases, the J end by 1 base, with 12 bases between. CDR3 length: 13 residues. Followed over time, Seattle patients had been enrolled while infection was active. Material for sequencing was peripheral blood. The chain combines TRBV5-1 with TRBJ2-7; a possible D gene is TRBD1 (6 bases). The sequence derives from a man between 60 and 75 years old with COVID-19, enrolled during active disease. The CDR3, as DNA: TGCGCCAGCGGGACGGGACAATCCTACGAGCAGTACTTC. Translation gives CASGTGQSYEQYF.